These T cell receptor beta chains were read from a single sample in a study of CD8 T cells in ankylosing spondylitis. TCRdb re-analysed the 5' RACE reads in MiXCR, keeping a single row per CDR3 protein. The sample records 50,000 to 70,000 distinct CDR3 sequences, roughly 6.2% being singletons. Sequenced material: synovial fluid, either unsorted or a sorted T cell fraction (not recorded which). The receptors stem from a male donor with ankylosing spondylitis. CDR3s include the opening cysteine and the closing phenylalanine or tryptophan. A D gene is named only where the DNA matches it firmly. Expanded clones are given a class, and other clones once, few, many or no size at all.

. many TRBJ2-1 TRBV28 CASSLGVFSYNEQFF TGTGCCAGCAGTTTAGGGGTTTTCTCCTACAATGAGCAGTTCTTC
. few TRBJ1-6 TRBV20-1 CSARARASVNSPLHF TGCAGTGCTAGGGCCCGGGCCTCGGTTAATTCACCCCTCCACTTT
. many TRBJ2-7 TRBV7-8 CASSWRMGYEQYF TGTGCCAGCAGCTGGCGAATGGGCTACGAGCAGTACTTC
. many TRBJ2-5 TRBV29-1 CSVAAGTETQYF TGCAGCGTTGCTGCAGGGACAGAGACCCAGTACTTC
. many TRBJ2-3 TRBV6-2/TRBV6-3 CASSYSGVDTQYF TGTGCCAGCAGTTACTCGGGGGTTGATACGCAGTATTTT
. few TRBJ2-1 TRBV25-1 CASSEAAGYDEQFF TGTGCCAGCAGTGAGGCGGCTGGGTACGATGAGCAGTTCTTC
. many TRBJ1-1 TRBV19 CASSPPWLGGTEAFF TGTGCCAGTAGTCCCCCCTGGTTGGGGGGAACTGAAGCTTTCTTT
. . TRBJ2-7 TRBV6-5 CASSYGGLGRSYEQYF TGTGCCAGCAGTTACGGAGGGTTAGGTCGCTCCTACGAGCAGTACTTC
TRBD2 many TRBJ2-1 TRBV5-1 CASSPGTSGSFSEQFF TGCGCCAGCAGCCCCGGGACTAGCGGGAGTTTCAGTGAGCAGTTCTTC
. many TRBJ2-1 TRBV29-1 CSVVRWRSRTTARNEQFF TGCAGCGTTGTTCGGTGGCGCTCTAGGACAACAGCAAGGAATGAGCAGTTCTTC
. many TRBJ2-5 TRBV11-1 CASSRLGGWLETQYF TGTGCCAGCAGCCGCCTGGGTGGTTGGTTGGAGACCCAGTACTTC
TRBD1 few TRBJ2-3 TRBV11-2 CASNHAGGDSTDTQYF TGTGCCAGCAACCACGCAGGGGGCGATAGCACAGATACGCAGTATTTT
TRBD1 many TRBJ1-2 TRBV6-5 CASSYTPGQSYGYTF TGTGCCAGCAGTTATACCCCGGGACAGTCTTATGGCTACACCTTC
. many TRBJ2-7 TRBV24-1 CATNSGAGYEQYF TGTGCCACCAATAGCGGAGCGGGCTACGAGCAGTACTTC
TRBD2 many TRBJ2-2 TRBV12-3/TRBV12-4 CASRGGANLNTGELFF TGTGCCAGCAGGGGAGGGGCGAACTTGAACACCGGGGAGCTGTTTTTT
. many TRBJ1-5 TRBV19 CASSINTGRPFQPQHF TGTGCCAGTAGTATAAATACCGGGCGGCCGTTCCAGCCCCAGCATTTT
TRBD1 few TRBJ1-2 TRBV29-1 CSVVPGGDYGYTF TGCAGCGTTGTGCCAGGGGGGGACTATGGCTACACCTTC
. . TRBJ2-5 TRBV13 CASSLGRPEWYQETQYF TGTGCCAGCAGCTTAGGCCGACCTGAATGGTACCAAGAGACCCAGTACTTC
. many TRBJ2-5 TRBV5-6 CASSYLDYETQYF TGTGCCAGCAGCTACTTGGATTACGAGACCCAGTACTTC
. many TRBJ2-7 TRBV12-3/TRBV12-4 CASSFFSDEQYF TGTGCCAGCAGTTTTTTTAGCGACGAGCAGTACTTC
TRBD1 many TRBJ2-7 TRBV20-1 CSVPGQGSYEQYF TGCAGTGTCCCGGGACAGGGGTCCTACGAGCAGTACTTC
. . TRBJ2-7 TRBV20-1 CSAKLDSYEQYF TGCAGTGCTAAACTGGACTCCTACGAGCAGTACTTC
. . TRBJ2-5 TRBV7-9 CASSLGDREGETQYF TGTGCCAGCAGCCTTGGTGACAGGGAGGGAGAGACCCAGTACTTC
. many TRBJ1-1 TRBV25-1 CASSQRGVTEAFF TGTGCCAGCAGTCAACGGGGGGTGACTGAAGCTTTCTTT
. many TRBJ1-1 TRBV7-7 CASSQDRNTEAFF TGTGCCAGCAGTCAGGACAGGAACACTGAAGCTTTCTTT
TRBD1 . TRBJ1-2 TRBV12-5 CASGVTGQSKSYGYTF TGTGCTAGTGGCGTCACGGGACAGTCGAAGTCTTATGGCTACACCTTC
. few TRBJ2-5 TRBV20-1 CSASFIETQYF TGCAGTGCTAGTTTTATCGAGACCCAGTACTTC
. many TRBJ2-2 TRBV7-8 CASSLIWGSTGELFF TGTGCCAGCAGCTTAATCTGGGGCTCGACCGGGGAGCTGTTTTTT
TRBD2 few TRBJ2-2 TRBV11-2 CASSLVSAGGTGELFF TGTGCCAGCAGCTTAGTTTCAGCGGGAGGCACCGGGGAGCTGTTTTTT
TRBD2 many TRBJ2-1 TRBV7-2 CASSLAGGSWYNEQFF TGTGCCAGCAGCTTAGCGGGCGGGAGCTGGTACAATGAGCAGTTCTTC
. many TRBJ1-1 TRBV6-5 CASSYSSVWYTEAFF TGTGCCAGCAGTTACTCCTCCGTTTGGTACACTGAAGCTTTCTTT
. . TRBJ1-5 TRBV9 CASSEDWGNQPQHF TGTGCCAGCAGCGAGGACTGGGGCAATCAGCCCCAGCATTTT
TRBD2 . TRBJ2-3 TRBV20-1 CSALAGAITDTQYF TGCAGTGCTCTAGCGGGAGCAATCACAGATACGCAGTATTTT
TRBD1 . TRBJ1-5 TRBV19 CASSASTGGSQHF TGTGCCAGTAGTGCCTCGACAGGGGGCTCTCAGCATTTT
TRBD1 many TRBJ1-1 TRBV29-1 CSVIGGQGVTEAFF TGCAGCGTAATAGGAGGACAGGGGGTTACTGAAGCTTTCTTT
TRBD2 few TRBJ2-7 TRBV6-5 CASSYSRGVAGGSGEQYF TGTGCCAGCAGTTACTCCCGCGGGGTAGCGGGAGGGTCGGGTGAGCAGTACTTC
. few TRBJ1-2 TRBV10-3 CAISEVVRAHYGYTF TGTGCCATCAGTGAAGTAGTTCGGGCTCACTATGGCTACACCTTC
. few TRBJ2-1 TRBV7-3 CASSSKADEQFF TGTGCCAGCAGCTCAAAAGCGGATGAGCAGTTCTTC
. many TRBJ2-1 TRBV28 CASSLQSISNEQFF TGTGCCAGCAGTTTACAGTCTATTTCAAATGAGCAGTTCTTC
. . TRBJ2-5 TRBV2 CASSARLPPGETQYF TGTGCCAGCAGTGCCCGACTTCCCCCTGGAGAGACCCAGTACTTC
TRBD1 . TRBJ2-3 TRBV14 CASSYTGADTQYF TGTGCCAGCAGCTACACAGGGGCAGATACGCAGTATTTT
. many TRBJ2-7 TRBV4-3 CASSQDLPSPREQYF TGCGCCAGCAGCCAAGATCTTCCTAGCCCCCGCGAGCAGTACTTC
. many TRBJ1-3 TRBV5-1 CASSLATGTSGNTIYF TGCGCCAGCAGCTTGGCCACGGGAACCTCTGGAAACACCATATATTTT
TRBD1 many TRBJ2-1 TRBV5-1 CASSLGQGSYNEQFF TGCGCCAGCAGCTTGGGACAGGGATCCTACAATGAGCAGTTCTTC
. . TRBJ2-3 TRBV19 CASSNKGGGPSDTQYF TGTGCCAGTAGTAATAAAGGCGGGGGCCCGTCAGATACGCAGTATTTT
. many TRBJ1-1 TRBV20-1 CSEVLRGLRQVDSFKAFF TGCAGTGAGGTACTCAGGGGTTTGCGACAGGTCGATTCGTTTAAAGCTTTCTTT
. few TRBJ1-1 TRBV28 CASRAPGTVNTEAFF TGTGCCAGCAGAGCACCCGGGACGGTGAACACTGAAGCTTTCTTT
. . TRBJ2-7 TRBV2 CASSDDYEQYF TGTGCCAGCAGTGACGACTACGAGCAGTACTTC
. . TRBJ1-1 TRBV7-3 CASSAVTGNTEAFF TGTGCCAGCAGCGCCGTGACAGGGAACACTGAAGCTTTCTTT
TRBD1 many TRBJ2-3 TRBV7-3 CASSLQGGQDTQYF TGTGCCAGCAGCTTACAAGGGGGCCAAGATACGCAGTATTTT
. many TRBJ2-7 TRBV7-2 CASSLGGRVWGEQYF TGTGCCAGCAGCTTAGGTGGTAGAGTGTGGGGCGAGCAGTACTTC
. few TRBJ1-6 TRBV6-1 CASSRTPGHRASNSPLHF TGTGCCAGCAGTCGAACCCCGGGACACCGAGCCTCTAATTCACCCCTCCACTTT
TRBD1 . TRBJ2-3 TRBV20-1 CSANSRDRGRGDTQYF TGCAGTGCTAATTCCCGGGACAGGGGAAGAGGAGATACGCAGTATTTT
. many TRBJ1-2 TRBV10-3 CAIRYNNGGGYTF TGTGCCATCAGATACAACAACGGCGGGGGCTACACCTTC
TRBD1 . TRBJ1-6 TRBV30 CAWSSGTGGFYNSPLHF TGTGCCTGGAGTAGCGGGACAGGGGGCTTCTATAATTCACCCCTCCACTTT